This TCR beta chain was recorded in a study of cytomegalovirus exposure and HLA in healthy donors. Trimming cost V 6 bases and J 4 bases, with 10 bases left between them. This CDR3 comprises 13 residues. Germline CDR1 and CDR2: MNHNS and SASEGT. The PCR made use of 60 Vbeta and 13 Jbeta primers. Clones were sequenced by immunoSEQ multiplex PCR, and TCRdb holds only the in-frame ones, with some missing. Counted here are just over 95,000 clones, 78% occurring once; the ten biggest clones make up approximately 4%. Specimen: PBMCs. The chain links TRBV6-1 to TRBJ1-5; tentative D call: TRBD1 (6 bases). This clonotype was sampled from a woman between 35 and 50 years old in good health and CMV-seropositive. The CDR3 loop is CASRATGNQPQHF. DNA of the CDR3: TGTGCCAGCAGGGCGACAGGAAATCAGCCCCAGCATTTT.